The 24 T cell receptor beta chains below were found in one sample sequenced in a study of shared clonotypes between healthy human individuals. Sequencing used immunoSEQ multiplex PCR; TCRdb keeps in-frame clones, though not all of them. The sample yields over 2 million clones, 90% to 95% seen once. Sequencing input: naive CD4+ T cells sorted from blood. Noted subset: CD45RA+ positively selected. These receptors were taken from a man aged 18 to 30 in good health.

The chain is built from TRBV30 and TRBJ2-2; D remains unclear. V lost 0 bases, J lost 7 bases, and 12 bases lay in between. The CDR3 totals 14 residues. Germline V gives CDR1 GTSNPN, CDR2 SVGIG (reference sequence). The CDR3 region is CAWSVSSRNGELFF. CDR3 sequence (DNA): TGTGCCTGGAGTGTCTCTAGTCGGAACGGGGAGCTGTTTTTT.

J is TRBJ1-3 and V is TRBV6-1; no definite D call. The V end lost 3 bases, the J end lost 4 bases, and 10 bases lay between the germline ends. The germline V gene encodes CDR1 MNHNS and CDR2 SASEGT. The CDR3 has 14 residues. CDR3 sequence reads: CASSEGVAGNTIYF. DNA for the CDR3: TGTGCCAGCAGTGAGGGAGTTGCCGGAAACACCATATATTTT.

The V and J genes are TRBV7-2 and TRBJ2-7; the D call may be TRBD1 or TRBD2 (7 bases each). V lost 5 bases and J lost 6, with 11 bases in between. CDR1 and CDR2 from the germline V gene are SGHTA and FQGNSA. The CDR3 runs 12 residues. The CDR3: CASSQGGAEQYF. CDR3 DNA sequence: TGTGCCAGCAGCCAGGGGGGGGCCGAGCAGTACTTC.

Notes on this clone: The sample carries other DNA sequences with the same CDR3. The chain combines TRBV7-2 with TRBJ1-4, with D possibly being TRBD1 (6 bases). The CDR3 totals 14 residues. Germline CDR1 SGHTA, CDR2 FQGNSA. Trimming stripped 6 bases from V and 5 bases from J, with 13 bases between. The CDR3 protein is CASSSQGSNEKLFF. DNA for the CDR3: TGTGCCAGCAGTTCACAGGGTTCGAATGAAAAACTGTTTTTT.

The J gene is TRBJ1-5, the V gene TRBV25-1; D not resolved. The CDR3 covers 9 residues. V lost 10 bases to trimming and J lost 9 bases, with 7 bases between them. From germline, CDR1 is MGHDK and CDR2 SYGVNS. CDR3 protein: CATAGPQHF. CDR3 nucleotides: TGTGCCACCGCGGGGCCCCAGCATTTT.

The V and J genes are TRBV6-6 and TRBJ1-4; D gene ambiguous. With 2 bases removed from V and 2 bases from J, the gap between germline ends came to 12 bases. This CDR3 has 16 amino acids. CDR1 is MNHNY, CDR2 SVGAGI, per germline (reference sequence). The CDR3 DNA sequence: TGTGCCAGCAGTTACCCTGGAGTGGTTACTAATGAAAAACTGTTTTTT. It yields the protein CASSYPGVVTNEKLFF.

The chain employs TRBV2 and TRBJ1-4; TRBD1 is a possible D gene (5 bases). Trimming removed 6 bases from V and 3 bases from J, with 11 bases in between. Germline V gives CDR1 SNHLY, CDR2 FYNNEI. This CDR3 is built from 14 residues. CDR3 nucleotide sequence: TGTGCCAGCAGGGGACTCCAGGCTAATGAAAAACTGTTTTTT. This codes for CASRGLQANEKLFF.

The CDR3 loop is CAWTSGRADEQFF. As DNA, the CDR3 is TGTGCCTGGACTAGCGGGAGGGCCGATGAGCAGTTCTTC. V and J are TRBV30 and TRBJ2-1, with 12 nucleotides matching TRBD2. The trim removed 4 bases at V and 8 bases at J, leaving 3 bases unmatched. This CDR3 spans 13 amino acids. CDR1 and CDR2 from the germline V gene are GTSNPN and SVGIG (reference sequence).

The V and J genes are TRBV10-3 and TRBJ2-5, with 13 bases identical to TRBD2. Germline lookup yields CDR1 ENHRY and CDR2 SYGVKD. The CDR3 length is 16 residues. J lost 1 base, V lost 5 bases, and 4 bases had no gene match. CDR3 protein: CAISTGLAGPQETQYF. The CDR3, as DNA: TGTGCCATCAGTACGGGACTAGCGGGGCCCCAAGAGACCCAGTACTTC.

This chain's CDR3 is CASGLTDRETQYF. In DNA form, the CDR3 reads TGTGCCAGCGGACTGACCGACAGAGAGACCCAGTACTTC. The rearrangement links TRBV6-5 to TRBJ2-5; D possibly uses TRBD1 or TRBD2 (5 bases each). V was trimmed by 8 bases and J by 4 bases, leaving 14 bases between them. Germline V gene data show CDR1 as MNHEY and CDR2 as SVGAGI. The length of the CDR3 is 13 residues.

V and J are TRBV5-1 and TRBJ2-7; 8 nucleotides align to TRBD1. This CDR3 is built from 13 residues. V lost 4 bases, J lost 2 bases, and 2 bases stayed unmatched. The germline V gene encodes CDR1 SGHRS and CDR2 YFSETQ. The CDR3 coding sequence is TGCGCCAGCAGCGCGACAGGGGCCTACGAGCAGTACTTC. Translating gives CASSATGAYEQYF.

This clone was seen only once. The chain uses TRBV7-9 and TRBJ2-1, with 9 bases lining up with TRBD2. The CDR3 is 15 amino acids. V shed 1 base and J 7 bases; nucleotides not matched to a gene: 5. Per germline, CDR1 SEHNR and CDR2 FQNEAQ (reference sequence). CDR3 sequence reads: CASSLERGAWNEQFF. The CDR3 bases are TGTGCCAGCAGCTTAGAGCGGGGGGCCTGGAATGAGCAGTTCTTC.

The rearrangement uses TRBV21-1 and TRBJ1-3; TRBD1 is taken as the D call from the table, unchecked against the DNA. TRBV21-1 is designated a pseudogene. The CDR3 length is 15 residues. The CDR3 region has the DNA TGTGCCAGCAGCAAAAAGTACAGCTCTGGAAACACCATATATTTT. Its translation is CASSKKYSSGNTIYF.

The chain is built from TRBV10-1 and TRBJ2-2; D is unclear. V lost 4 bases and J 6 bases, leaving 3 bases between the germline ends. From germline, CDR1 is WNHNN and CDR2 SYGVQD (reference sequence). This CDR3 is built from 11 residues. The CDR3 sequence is CASSGAGELFF. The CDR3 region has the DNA TGCGCCAGCAGTGGGGCCGGGGAGCTGTTTTTT.

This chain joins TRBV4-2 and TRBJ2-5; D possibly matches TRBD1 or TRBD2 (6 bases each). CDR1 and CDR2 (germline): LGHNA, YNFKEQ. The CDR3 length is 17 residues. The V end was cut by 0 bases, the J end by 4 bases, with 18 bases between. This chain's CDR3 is CASSQDDGTGTRETQYF. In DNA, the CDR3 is TGTGCCAGCAGCCAAGACGACGGAACAGGGACTCGAGAGACCCAGTACTTC.

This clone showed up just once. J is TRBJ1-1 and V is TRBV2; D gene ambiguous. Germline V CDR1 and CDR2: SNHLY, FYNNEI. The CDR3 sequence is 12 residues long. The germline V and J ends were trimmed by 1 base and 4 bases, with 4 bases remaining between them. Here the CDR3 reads CASSEDSTEAFF. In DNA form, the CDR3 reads TGTGCCAGCAGTGAAGACAGCACTGAAGCTTTCTTT.

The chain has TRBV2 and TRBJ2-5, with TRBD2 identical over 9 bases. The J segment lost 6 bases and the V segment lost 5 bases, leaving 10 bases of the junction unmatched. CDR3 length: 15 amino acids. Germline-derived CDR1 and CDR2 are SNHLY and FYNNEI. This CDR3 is CASSPLGASGKTQYF. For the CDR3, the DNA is TGTGCCAGCAGTCCCCTCGGGGCTAGCGGGAAGACCCAGTACTTC.

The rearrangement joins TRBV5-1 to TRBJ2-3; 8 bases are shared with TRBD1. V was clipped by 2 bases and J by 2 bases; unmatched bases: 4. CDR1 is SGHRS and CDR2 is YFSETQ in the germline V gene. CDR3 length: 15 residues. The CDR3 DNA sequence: TGCGCCAGCAGCTTCCCGACAGGGGACACAGATACGCAGTATTTT. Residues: CASSFPTGDTDTQYF.

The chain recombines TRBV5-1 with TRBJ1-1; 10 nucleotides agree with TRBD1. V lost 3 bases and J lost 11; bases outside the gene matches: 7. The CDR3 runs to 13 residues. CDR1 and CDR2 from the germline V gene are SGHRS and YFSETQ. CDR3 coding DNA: TGCGCCAGCAGCTCCCGGGACAGGGGTGAGGCTTTCTTT. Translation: CASSSRDRGEAFF. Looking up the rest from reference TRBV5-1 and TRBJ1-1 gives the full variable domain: KAGVTQTPRYLIKTRGQQVTLSCSPISGHRSVSWYQQTPGQGLQFLFEYFSETQRNKGNFPGRFSGRQFSNSRSEMNVSTLELGDSALYLCASSSRDRGEAFFGQGTRLTVV.

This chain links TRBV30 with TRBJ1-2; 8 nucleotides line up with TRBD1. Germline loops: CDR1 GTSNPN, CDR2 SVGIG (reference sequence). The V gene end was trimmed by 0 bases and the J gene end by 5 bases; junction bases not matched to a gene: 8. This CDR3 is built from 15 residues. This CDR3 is CAWSVGLGQDYGYTF. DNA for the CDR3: TGTGCCTGGAGTGTAGGATTGGGACAGGATTATGGCTACACCTTC.

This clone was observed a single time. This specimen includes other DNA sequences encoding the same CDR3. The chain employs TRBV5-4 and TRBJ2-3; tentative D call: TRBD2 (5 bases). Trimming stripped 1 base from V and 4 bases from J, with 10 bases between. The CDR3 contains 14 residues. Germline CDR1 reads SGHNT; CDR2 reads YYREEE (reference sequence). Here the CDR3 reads CASSLRSGADTQYF. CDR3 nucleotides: TGTGCCAGCAGCTTGCGATCCGGGGCAGATACGCAGTATTTT.

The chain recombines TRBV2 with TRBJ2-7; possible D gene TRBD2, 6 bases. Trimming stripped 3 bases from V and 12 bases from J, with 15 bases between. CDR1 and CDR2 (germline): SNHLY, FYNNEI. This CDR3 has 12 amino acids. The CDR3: CASSEAGLSGYF. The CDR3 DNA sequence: TGTGCCAGCAGTGAGGCCGGACTAAGCGGGTACTTC.

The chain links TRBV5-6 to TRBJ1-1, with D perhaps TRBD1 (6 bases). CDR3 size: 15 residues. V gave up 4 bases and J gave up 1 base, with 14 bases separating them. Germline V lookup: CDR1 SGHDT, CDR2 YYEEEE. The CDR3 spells CASSQSSTGNTEAFF. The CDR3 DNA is TGTGCCAGCAGCCAATCCTCGACAGGGAACACTGAAGCTTTCTTT. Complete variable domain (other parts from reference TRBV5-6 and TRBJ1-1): DAGVTQSPTHLIKTRGQQVTLRCSPKSGHDTVSWYQQALGQGPQFIFQYYEEEERQRGNFPDRFSGHQFPNYSSELNVNALLLGDSALYLCASSQSSTGNTEAFFGQGTRLTVV.

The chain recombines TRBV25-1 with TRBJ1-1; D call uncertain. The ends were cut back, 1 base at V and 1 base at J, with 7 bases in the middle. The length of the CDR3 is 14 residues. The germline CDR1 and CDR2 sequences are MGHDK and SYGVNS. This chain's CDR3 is CASSESKGNTEAFF. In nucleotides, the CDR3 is TGTGCCAGCAGTGAATCTAAGGGGAACACTGAAGCTTTCTTT.